Listed below are T cell receptor beta chains from one sample, sequenced in a study of shared clonotypes between healthy human individuals. Assay: immunoSEQ multiplex PCR; the TCRdb copy retains only in-frame clones and omits some. The sample has some 2.4 million clones; roughly 93% are singletons. Sequencing input: naive CD4+ T cells from PBMCs. Source of these receptors: a man between 18 and 29 years old in good health. Some clones in this sample may be carry-over from other donors' samples. Both conserved end residues are part of each CDR3. D genes are given only for firm matches. Clone size is stated in some rows and not others, as once, few, many or a class when expanded.

j_call	v_call	d_call	clone_size	cdr3_aa	cdr3_nt
TRBJ1-1	TRBV5-1	-	-	CASSSPRGSANTEAFF	TGCGCCAGCAGCTCGCCAAGGGGGAGCGCGAACACTGAAGCTTTCTTT
TRBJ2-1	TRBV7-3	-	-	CASSFAGSNEQFF	TGTGCCAGCAGCTTCGCGGGGTCAAATGAGCAGTTCTTC
TRBJ2-1	TRBV5-1	-	-	CASSFLFGSGDNEQFF	TGCGCCAGCAGCTTCCTGTTCGGGAGTGGGGACAATGAGCAGTTCTTC
TRBJ1-2	TRBV18	-	-	CASSPKHGGESDGYTF	TGTGCCAGCTCACCAAAACACGGGGGCGAGTCGGATGGCTACACCTTC
TRBJ1-2	TRBV28	-	few	CASSRGNYGYTF	TGTGCCAGCAGCCGGGGCAACTATGGCTACACCTTC
TRBJ1-1	TRBV29-1	-	few	CSVVGHSNTEAFF	TGCAGCGTTGTAGGGCACTCAAACACTGAAGCTTTCTTT
TRBJ1-1	TRBV10-3	-	-	CAIRKKTGTFTEAFF	TGTGCCATCAGGAAAAAGACAGGTACATTCACTGAAGCTTTCTTT
TRBJ1-5	TRBV30	-	few	CAWSLYGQPQHF	TGTGCCTGGAGTCTATACGGTCAGCCCCAGCATTTT
TRBJ1-1	TRBV5-8	-	-	CASSLAGAGLMNTEAFF	TGTGCCAGCAGCCTGGCGGGGGCAGGATTAATGAACACTGAAGCTTTCTTT
TRBJ1-1	TRBV18	-	-	CASSPLGEGTEAFF	TGTGCCAGCTCACCACTGGGTGAGGGGACTGAAGCTTTCTTT
TRBJ2-7	TRBV4-1	-	-	CASSQNIYGAYEQYF	TGCGCCAGCAGCCAGAATATTTACGGGGCCTACGAGCAGTACTTC
TRBJ1-1	TRBV5-1	-	-	CASSVRGNTEAFF	TGCGCCAGCAGCGTCCGGGGGAACACTGAAGCTTTCTTT
TRBJ2-7	TRBV30	-	-	CAWTSMGSGDEQYF	TGTGCCTGGACCTCTATGGGGTCCGGGGACGAGCAGTACTTC
TRBJ1-5	TRBV28	-	-	CASSLWQGYNQPQHF	TGTGCCAGCAGTTTGTGGCAGGGGTACAATCAGCCCCAGCATTTT
TRBJ2-5	TRBV5-1	-	-	CASSLVGTEETQYF	TGCGCCAGCAGCTTGGTGGGTACGGAAGAGACCCAGTACTTC
TRBJ2-2	TRBV27	-	once	CASSLLQSTGELFF	TGTGCCAGCAGTTTATTACAATCCACCGGGGAGCTGTTTTTT
TRBJ1-5	TRBV5-1	-	-	CASSLAGTSNQPQHF	TGCGCCAGCAGCTTGGCCGGGACTAGCAATCAGCCCCAGCATTTT
TRBJ1-3	TRBV5-5	-	once	CASSLLGGSGNTIYF	TGTGCCAGCAGCTTGTTGGGAGGATCTGGAAACACCATATATTTT
TRBJ1-5	TRBV23-1	TRBD1	-	CASSLVWDRGEDQPQHF	TGCGCCAGCAGTCTAGTCTGGGACAGGGGCGAGGATCAGCCCCAGCATTTT
TRBJ1-1	TRBV29-1	TRBD1	-	CSVDSRGQTEAFF	TGCAGCGTTGACAGCAGGGGGCAGACTGAAGCTTTCTTT
TRBJ1-2	TRBV16	-	-	CASSQGAGYTF	TGTGCCAGCAGCCAAGGCGCTGGCTACACCTTC
TRBJ1-6	TRBV7-2	-	once	CASSSGPLPLHF	TGTGCCAGCAGCTCGGGACCTCTTCCCCTCCACTTT
TRBJ2-2	TRBV9	-	-	CASSPRGDQNTGELFF	TGTGCCAGCAGCCCCCGGGGTGACCAGAACACCGGGGAGCTGTTTTTT
TRBJ2-3	TRBV25-1	-	-	CASSELQGGKDTQYF	TGTGCCAGCAGTGAATTGCAGGGAGGCAAAGATACGCAGTATTTT
TRBJ2-1	TRBV5-1	-	-	CASSPFAMGEQFF	TGCGCCAGCAGCCCTTTTGCGATGGGTGAGCAGTTCTTC
TRBJ2-2	TRBV19	-	-	CATALGNTGELFF	TGTGCCACCGCTTTGGGAAACACCGGGGAGCTGTTTTTT
TRBJ2-3	TRBV19	TRBD1	-	CASKFQGAADTQYF	TGTGCCAGTAAATTCCAGGGGGCCGCAGATACGCAGTATTTT
TRBJ2-1	TRBV6-5	TRBD2	-	CASRLAGVHEQFF	TGTGCCAGCAGACTAGCGGGAGTTCATGAGCAGTTCTTC
TRBJ2-1	TRBV19	TRBD2	-	CASSIWTSGRFNEQFF	TGTGCCAGTAGTATTTGGACTAGCGGGAGGTTCAATGAGCAGTTCTTC
TRBJ1-5	TRBV28	TRBD1	few	CASSSGQGKSQPQHF	TGTGCCAGCAGTTCCGGACAGGGTAAGAGTCAGCCCCAGCATTTT
TRBJ2-5	TRBV7-9	-	-	CASSLLGVLGLQETQYF	TGTGCCAGCAGCTTACTCGGGGTTTTGGGTCTACAAGAGACCCAGTACTTC
TRBJ2-4	TRBV18	-	-	CASSPSAGKVNIQYF	TGTGCCAGCTCACCATCAGCAGGGAAGGTAAACATTCAGTACTTC
TRBJ2-7	TRBV4-1	-	-	CASSQDPQEEYEQYF	TGCGCCAGCAGCCAAGATCCCCAGGAAGAATACGAGCAGTACTTC
TRBJ1-1	TRBV27	-	-	CASSPQWEGSKAFF	TGTGCCAGCAGTCCCCAGTGGGAGGGATCAAAAGCTTTCTTT
TRBJ2-7	TRBV29-1	TRBD1	-	CSVREGTVDEQYF	TGCAGCGTTCGGGAAGGGACAGTCGACGAGCAGTACTTC
TRBJ1-3	TRBV28	-	-	CASSFLGNTIYF	TGTGCCAGCAGTTTTTTAGGAAACACCATATATTTT
TRBJ2-7	TRBV4-2	-	-	CASSQGDTTYEQYF	TGTGCCAGCAGCCAAGGGGACACCACCTACGAGCAGTACTTC
TRBJ2-5	TRBV6-6	-	-	CASSYAAQETQYF	TGTGCCAGCAGTTACGCGGCCCAAGAGACCCAGTACTTC
TRBJ2-4	TRBV5-1	TRBD1	once	CASSSDRVFDIQYF	TGCGCCAGCAGCTCGGACAGGGTATTTGACATTCAGTACTTC
TRBJ2-5	TRBV5-1	TRBD1	-	CASGTGTGEETQYF	TGCGCCAGCGGAACCGGGACAGGGGAAGAGACCCAGTACTTC
TRBJ1-5	TRBV6-1	TRBD1	-	CASSGGTVNQPQHF	TGTGCCAGCAGTGGGGGGACAGTAAATCAGCCCCAGCATTTT
TRBJ1-4	TRBV28	-	-	CASSFGGGLWGKLFF	TGTGCCAGCAGTTTCGGCGGGGGGCTGTGGGGAAAACTGTTTTTT
TRBJ2-1	TRBV28	TRBD2	-	CASSSAGGNNEQFF	TGTGCCAGCAGTTCCGCGGGAGGGAACAATGAGCAGTTCTTC
TRBJ2-1	TRBV25-1	TRBD1	-	CASSDWGDRGEQFF	TGTGCCAGCAGTGATTGGGGGGACAGGGGTGAGCAGTTCTTC
TRBJ2-7	TRBV9	-	-	CASSVMNSYEQYF	TGTGCCAGCAGCGTAATGAACTCCTACGAGCAGTACTTC
TRBJ1-2	TRBV29-1	-	once	CSVEDPTGYHGYTF	TGCAGCGTTGAAGATCCAACGGGGTACCATGGCTACACCTTC
TRBJ2-3	TRBV19	-	-	CASSRGAGWEDTQYF	TGTGCCAGTAGTAGAGGTGCGGGATGGGAAGATACGCAGTATTTT
TRBJ1-1	TRBV18	-	-	CASSPTWGDTEAFF	TGTGCCAGCTCGCCGACGTGGGGCGACACTGAAGCTTTCTTT
TRBJ2-7	TRBV27	TRBD1	-	CASSFDRVGYEQYF	TGTGCCAGCAGTTTCGACAGGGTCGGCTACGAGCAGTACTTC
TRBJ2-3	TRBV30	-	-	CAWSPNTDTQYF	TGTGCCTGGAGTCCTAACACAGATACGCAGTATTTT
TRBJ1-1	TRBV27	-	-	CASSPRDLSGAFF	TGTGCCAGCAGTCCTCGGGACCTCTCTGGGGCTTTCTTT
TRBJ2-7	TRBV18	-	-	CASSQEGPSPYEQYF	TGTGCCAGCTCACAAGAAGGACCTTCCCCCTACGAGCAGTACTTC
TRBJ1-2	TRBV5-8	-	-	CASSLGRFAGYTF	TGTGCCAGCAGCTTGGGGCGATTTGCTGGCTACACCTTC
TRBJ1-1	TRBV5-1	-	-	CASSLAQGTEAFF	TGCGCCAGCAGCTTGGCACAGGGAACTGAAGCTTTCTTT
TRBJ2-1	TRBV27	TRBD2	-	CASSLRAGGGYNEQFF	TGTGCCAGCAGTTTAAGGGCGGGAGGGGGGTACAATGAGCAGTTCTTC
TRBJ1-2	TRBV19	-	-	CASSTWVYGYTF	TGTGCCAGTAGCACCTGGGTCTATGGCTACACCTTC
TRBJ1-2	TRBV6-6	-	-	CASSPPGQPYGYTF	TGTGCCAGCAGTCCCCCGGGGCAGCCCTATGGCTACACCTTC
TRBJ2-7	TRBV28	-	-	CASSSGSGEQYF	TGTGCCAGCAGTTCAGGCTCGGGCGAGCAGTACTTC
TRBJ1-4	TRBV11-3	-	-	CASSLGVRRYEKLFF	TGTGCCAGCAGCTTAGGAGTCCGACGGTACGAAAAACTGTTTTTT